This TCR beta chain comes out of a study of read filtering for tumor transcriptome and immune sequencing (dated by TCRdb to about 2020). Some background on the complete study: The cohort consisted of some 17 male and approximately 14 female patients, with a mean age of about 70 years and an age range of roughly 47 to 85. By revised international staging, fewer than ten patients were R-ISS I, around 15 were R-ISS II and 7 were R-ISS III. Whole-transcriptome libraries were prepared with the TruSeq RNA Access Library Prep Kit after DNase treatment. Per sample, about 4 to 10.27 million TCR-region mapped reads were obtained with IR-seq, compared with only about 80 to 1,400 with RNA-seq. One of the main goals was to work out a read-filtering strategy for immune repertoire data, in particular whether clonotypes backed by only a single read should be removed. The study compared TCR repertoires from targeted immune repertoire sequencing and bulk whole-transcriptome sequencing run on the same bone marrow samples. Beyond this particular receptor, the publication reports: IR-seq captured clonotypes at much higher depth and more reliably than RNA-seq, and smaller IR-seq throughput sufficed to identify most shared clonotypes. The correlation between IR-seq and RNA-seq shared clonotype proportions was increased by removal of single-read clonotypes. The sorted CD138-negative fraction was composed of a mixed bone marrow immune population rather than of purified T cells. Single-read clonotypes made up around 86% of clonotypes but only 3.5% to 4% of total reads in IR-seq, compared with about 77% of clonotypes and around 45% of reads in RNA-seq.

Every patient had bone marrow sampled at the time of active disease. Ficoll-Hypaque density gradient centrifugation was used to isolate the bone marrow mononuclear cells. CD138-negative cells were obtained by negative selection after labeling with CD138 magnetic microbeads on a MACS separator, removing myeloma plasma cells. The purity of the isolated cells was checked by flow cytometry with CD138 antibodies on an Attune NxT. Total RNA was extracted with TRIzol reagent and quantified with a NanoDrop spectrophotometer. For each patient, paired RNA-seq and IR-seq were run on the CD138-negative bone marrow sample from that patient. This clonotype was seen repeatedly, ten times or more. The specificity of this receptor is unknown. No much larger clonotype is one base removed from it; base qualities were not supplied. Starting from approximately 0.4 ug RNA, TCR libraries were constructed with the Immunoverse kit using molecular barcoded adaptors that cover the alpha/delta and beta/gamma chains. TCR library preparation used the same RNA that was used for transcriptome sequencing. Sequencing of TCR libraries was carried out on an Illumina HiSeq 4000 with 2 x 150 cycles. Concerning the study's data processing: MiXCR aligned TCR reads to human V, D, J and C references and assembled the aligned reads into CDR3 clonotypes, with quality filtering and error correction included. The tcR package in R was used to analyze clonotype counts and gene usage diversity. For inspection of raw mapping reads, RNA-seq reads were mapped by STAR aligner version 2.5.3a onto GRCh37 of the human genome. To test the effect of sequencing depth on detected clonotypes, IR-seq fastq files were randomly downsampled using Seqtk 1.3. Through fastp at Q25 and MiXCR, TCRdb rebuilt clones from the public reads, retaining in-frame beta chains. CDR3 protein duplicates are merged, each entry listing the most common genes and DNA. The V and J calls, along with clone size, are taken from TCRdb and not from the paper's own processing. The table for this sample lists about 57,000 distinct CDR3 sequences; roughly 19% of them were counted only once. The ten largest clonotypes hold approximately 17% of the sample.

The CDR3 measures 15 amino acids from cysteine to phenylalanine. Only the CDR3 portion is preserved as DNA: 45 bases, with reading frame beginning at the first base. Trimming takes 9 bases off V and 1 base off J; junction bases not matched to a gene: 11. The germline V gene provides CDR1 LGHNT and CDR2 FRNRAP. This sequence was found in a donor aged 40 or over with multiple myeloma. Recombination linked TRBV12-5 to TRBJ1-1; TRBD1 lines up with 7 middle nucleotides. The sample consisted of a population of CD138-negative cells sorted from bone marrow. The cell subset or site tag for this specimen amounts to: bone marrow mononuclear cells depleted of CD138+ plasma/myeloma cells by negative magnetic selection. CDR3 protein: CASPDGQAQNTEAFF. The base sequence is TGTGCTAGCCCCGACGGACAGGCGCAGAACACTGAAGCTTTCTTT.